The 25 T cell receptor beta chains below were found in one sample sequenced in a study of PD-1 blockade in classical Hodgkin lymphoma. Sequencing was performed with immunoSEQ multiplex PCR; in TCRdb, only in-frame clones are kept and a portion is missing. This sample has 80,000 to 95,000 clones, with 83% found just once. Stated time point: cycle 4 day 1 (C4D1), after about 6 weeks of nivolumab. Each of the patients experienced relapse following autologous stem cell transplantation, and their brentuximab vedotin exposure differed. This specimen was peripheral blood mononuclear cells (PBMCs), taken before the fourth cycle of nivolumab. Every receptor here comes from a human donor with classical Hodgkin lymphoma.

Remarks on this clone: This same CDR3 is encoded by further DNA sequences in the sample. This chain uses TRBV9 with TRBJ2-2; D gene unclear. The length of the CDR3 is 14 residues. Germline CDR1 is SGDLS and CDR2 is YYNGEE. Deletions cut 0 bases from V and 2 bases from J, with 5 bases between. The DNA of the CDR3 is TGTGCCAGCAGCGTAGGAACCAACACCGGGGAGCTGTTTTTT. This gives the protein CASSVGTNTGELFF.

V gene TRBV2 combines with J gene TRBJ1-6; 10 nucleotides match TRBD1. Germline assignment: CDR1 SNHLY and CDR2 FYNNEI. The V gene end was trimmed by 5 bases and the J gene end by 9 bases; junction bases not matched to a gene: 4. The CDR3 has 14 residues. The CDR3 nucleotides read TGTGCCAGCAGTTCCGGGACAGGGGTTTCACCCCTCCACTTT. Residues: CASSSGTGVSPLHF.

The chain uses TRBV7-9 and TRBJ2-7; D unclear. The CDR3 runs to 12 residues. Germline loops: CDR1 SEHNR, CDR2 FQNEAQ (reference sequence). V was trimmed by 4 bases and J by 9 bases, leaving 13 bases between them. The DNA for the CDR3 is TGTGCCAGCAGCTCGCAGATAATGACGCAGTACTTC. Translated: CASSSQIMTQYF.

The J gene is TRBJ2-5, the V gene TRBV2; no definite D call. Germline V gives CDR1 SNHLY, CDR2 FYNNEI. Trimming removed 7 bases from V and 4 bases from J, with 7 bases in between. This CDR3 is built from 11 residues. CDR3 in amino acids: CASTVLETQYF. DNA of the CDR3: TGTGCCAGCACCGTATTAGAGACCCAGTACTTC. The full variable domain, completed using reference TRBV2 and TRBJ2-5, is EPEVTQTPSHQVTQMGQEVILRCVPISNHLYFYWYRQILGQKVEFLVSFYNNEISEKSEIFDDQFSVERPDGSNFTLKIRSTKLEDSAMYFCASTVLETQYFGPGTRLLVL.

This rearrangement joins TRBV6-1 to TRBJ2-7, with TRBD2 matching over 8 bases. The CDR3 is made up of 13 amino acids. With V trimmed by 11 bases and J by 1 base, 7 bases remained unmatched. The germline V gene has CDR1 MNHNS and CDR2 SASEGT. The CDR3 here is CAPGGLVSYEQYF. The DNA for the CDR3 is TGTGCCCCGGGGGGACTAGTATCCTACGAGCAGTACTTC.

The rearrangement links TRBV7-9 to TRBJ2-7; D is possibly TRBD1 or TRBD2 (5 bases each). Germline V gives CDR1 SEHNR, CDR2 FQNEAQ (reference sequence). The V and J ends lost 5 bases and 2 bases respectively, with 16 bases between them. The CDR3 extends over 15 amino acids. CDR3 loop: CASSANSGTPYEQYF. The DNA of the CDR3 is TGTGCCAGCAGCGCCAATTCCGGGACGCCCTACGAGCAGTACTTC.

This clone was detected a few times. The chain couples TRBV19 to TRBJ1-1; perhaps TRBD1 as D (6 bases). CDR1 and CDR2 (germline): LNHDA, SQIVND (reference sequence). CDR3 length: 13 amino acids. Trimming removed 4 bases from V and 3 bases from J, with 9 bases in between. The CDR3 coding sequence is TGTGCCAGTAGTAACAGGGTTCACACTGAAGCTTTCTTT. The encoded protein is CASSNRVHTEAFF.

The V and J genes are TRBV9 and TRBJ2-2; 7 bases are a match to TRBD2. Unmatched junction bases numbered 7, after V lost 4 bases and J lost 1 base. This CDR3 comprises 16 residues. CDR1 is SGDLS and CDR2 is YYNGEE in the germline V gene. The CDR3 nucleotides are TGTGCCAGCAGCCCCCGGGGGGATGGGAACACCGGGGAGCTGTTTTTT. Amino acids: CASSPRGDGNTGELFF.

This chain links TRBV2 with TRBJ2-5; D is perhaps TRBD1 (6 bases). Germline CDR1 SNHLY, CDR2 FYNNEI. The ends were cut back, 4 bases at V and 1 base at J, with 10 bases in the middle. This CDR3 is built from 14 residues. This chain's CDR3 is CASSGTGFQETQYF. The CDR3 DNA sequence: TGTGCCAGCAGTGGTACAGGGTTCCAAGAGACCCAGTACTTC.

The rearrangement links TRBV28 to TRBJ2-3; D is perhaps TRBD1 (6 bases). Trimming shortened V by 6 bases and J by 4 bases, and 14 bases separated the two germline ends. The CDR3 contains 14 residues. CDR1 and CDR2 from the germline V gene are MDHEN and SYDVKM. The CDR3 coding sequence is TGTGCCAGCAGCCACAGGGTTGTTGCAGATACGCAGTATTTT. Translation: CASSHRVVADTQYF.

This clone was counted a few times. The rearrangement links TRBV2 to TRBJ1-1; the match to TRBD1 covers 7 bases. The CDR3 spans 11 residues. Per the germline V gene, CDR1 is SNHLY and CDR2 is FYNNEI. With 5 bases clipped from V and 10 bases from J, the junction kept 4 bases outside the gene matches. The CDR3 spells CASSPAGGAFF. The CDR3 nucleotides read TGTGCCAGCAGTCCAGCAGGGGGAGCTTTCTTT.

The chain employs TRBV10-3 and TRBJ2-2, with 7 bases identical to TRBD1. This CDR3 is built from 13 residues. Unmatched junction bases numbered 5, after V lost 3 bases and J lost 10 bases. Germline CDR1 ENHRY, CDR2 SYGVKD. The CDR3 nucleotides are TGTGCCATCAGTGAAACAGGGGATTTGGAGCTGTTTTTT. Protein: CAISETGDLELFF.

This chain links TRBV15 with TRBJ2-7, with TRBD2 as a possible D gene (7 bases). Germline V lookup: CDR1 LNHNV, CDR2 YYDKDF (reference sequence). The V end lost 3 bases, the J end lost 6 bases, and 18 bases lay between the germline ends. The CDR3 contains 15 residues. CDR3 bases: TGTGCCACCAGCAGGGGGTCGGGCGGGGGCGCCGAGCAGTACTTC. Its protein is CATSRGSGGGAEQYF.

The rearrangement links TRBV30 to TRBJ1-1; unclear D gene. Between the trimmed V and J ends, which lost 5 bases and 0 bases, there was a span of 10 bases. Germline V CDR1 and CDR2: GTSNPN, SVGIG (reference sequence). This CDR3 spans 13 amino acids. CDR3 nucleotides: TGTGCCTGGCTCGTAAATTTGAACACTGAAGCTTTCTTT. Translating gives CAWLVNLNTEAFF. The full variable domain, in which reference TRBV30 and TRBJ1-1 provide the parts outside the CDR3, is SQTIHQWPATLVQPVGSPLSLECTVEGTSNPNLYWYRQAAGRGLQLLFYSVGIGQISSEVPQNLSASRPQDRQFILSSKKLLLSDSGFYLCAWLVNLNTEAFFGQGTRLTVV.

The rearrangement uses TRBV7-9 and TRBJ2-1; perhaps TRBD2 as D (6 bases). V lost 3 bases to trimming and J lost 0 bases, with 15 bases between them. Germline V gives CDR1 SEHNR, CDR2 FQNEAQ (reference sequence). The CDR3 consists of 17 residues. The CDR3 loop is CASSLFSGGTSYNEQFF. Here the CDR3 DNA reads TGTGCCAGCAGCTTGTTTTCGGGCGGGACCTCCTACAATGAGCAGTTCTTC.

The J gene is TRBJ2-1, the V gene TRBV6-5, with 11 nucleotides matching TRBD2. Germline loops: CDR1 MNHEY, CDR2 SVGAGI. The CDR3 sequence is 13 residues long. V trimming: 5 bases; J trimming: 10 bases; junction bases outside the gene matches: 4. Here the CDR3 reads CASSQTSGVEQFF. The DNA of the CDR3 is TGTGCCAGCAGTCAGACTAGCGGGGTCGAGCAGTTCTTC.

The chain uses TRBV5-1 and TRBJ2-2; no firm D call. The CDR3 runs 14 residues. Germline CDR1 is SGHRS and CDR2 is YFSETQ. Trimming left V 1 base short and J 4 bases short, with 8 bases between. DNA for the CDR3: TGCGCCAGCAGCTTGAACTGGGGCACCGGGGAGCTGTTTTTT. As protein: CASSLNWGTGELFF.

The chain has TRBV7-3 and TRBJ2-5; unclear D gene. This CDR3 has 14 residues. Per germline, CDR1 SGHTA and CDR2 FQGTGA. Trimming cost V 5 bases and J 2 bases, with 12 bases left between them. The CDR3 DNA sequence: TGTGCCAGCAGCCAAACAAGGGATCAAGAGACCCAGTACTTC. Protein: CASSQTRDQETQYF.

This clone was seen a few times. This sequence joins TRBV29-1 and TRBJ1-3; D gene uncertain. Looked up from germline, CDR1 is SQVTM and CDR2 is ANQGSEA. Trimming removed 3 bases at V and 3 bases at J, with 9 bases between. The CDR3 covers 13 residues. CDR3 DNA sequence: TGCAGCGTTGAGAGGCAGGATGGAAACACCATATATTTT. This encodes CSVERQDGNTIYF.

This chain uses TRBV5-1 with TRBJ2-5; TRBD1 matches 7 bases. V trimming: 4 bases; J trimming: 7 bases; junction bases outside the gene matches: 10. Germline CDR1 is SGHRS and CDR2 is YFSETQ. The CDR3 runs to 14 residues. The CDR3: CASSSKTGSGTQYF. Here the CDR3 DNA reads TGCGCCAGCAGCAGTAAGACAGGGTCGGGGACCCAGTACTTC. The whole variable domain, remainder taken from reference TRBV5-1 and TRBJ2-5, is KAGVTQTPRYLIKTRGQQVTLSCSPISGHRSVSWYQQTPGQGLQFLFEYFSETQRNKGNFPGRFSGRQFSNSRSEMNVSTLELGDSALYLCASSSKTGSGTQYFGPGTRLLVL.

J is TRBJ1-1 and V is TRBV7-2, with TRBD1 as a possible D gene (6 bases). The CDR3 contains 17 residues. Looked up from germline, CDR1 is SGHTA and CDR2 is FQGNSA. V lost 4 bases and J 1 base, leaving 19 bases between the germline ends. The CDR3 is CASSSIPQGLGNTEAFF. CDR3 bases: TGTGCCAGCAGCTCCATTCCTCAGGGGCTCGGGAACACTGAAGCTTTCTTT.

This rearrangement joins TRBV29-1 to TRBJ2-1; 11 bases align to TRBD2. This CDR3 is built from 14 residues. Germline V gene lookup returns CDR1 SQVTM and CDR2 ANQGSEA. V dropped 6 bases and J dropped 3; count of bases not matched to a gene: 4. The CDR3 loop reads CSVEGTSGYNEQFF. For the CDR3, the DNA is TGCAGCGTCGAGGGGACTAGCGGCTACAATGAGCAGTTCTTC.

The chain employs TRBV7-2 and TRBJ2-5; 7 bases fit TRBD1. The germline CDR1 and CDR2 sequences are SGHTA and FQGNSA. V dropped 5 bases and J dropped 4; count of bases not matched to a gene: 4. CDR3 size: 13 residues. CDR3 region: CASSDTGVETQYF. The CDR3 bases are TGTGCCAGCAGCGATACAGGGGTAGAGACCCAGTACTTC.

The chain is built from TRBV4-3 and TRBJ2-7; TRBD2 matches at 13 bases. The CDR3 sequence is 18 residues long. Trimming at V came to 3 bases and at J to 3 bases, leaving 11 bases not matched to a gene. Germline values: CDR1 LGHNA, CDR2 YSLEER. Written as DNA, the CDR3 is TGCGCCAGCAGCCAGGGGACTAGCGGGGCGGGCAGCCACTACGAGCAGTACTTC. Amino acid sequence: CASSQGTSGAGSHYEQYF.

The gene calls are TRBV19 and TRBJ1-5; TRBD1 aligns across 7 bases. In germline, CDR1 is LNHDA, CDR2 SQIVND (reference sequence). The J segment lost 7 bases and the V segment lost 6 bases, leaving 12 bases of the junction unmatched. The CDR3 length is 15 residues. The CDR3 nucleotides read TGTGCCAGTAGGATGCAGGGGGGGAAAAACCAGCCCCAGCATTTT. Translation: CASRMQGGKNQPQHF.